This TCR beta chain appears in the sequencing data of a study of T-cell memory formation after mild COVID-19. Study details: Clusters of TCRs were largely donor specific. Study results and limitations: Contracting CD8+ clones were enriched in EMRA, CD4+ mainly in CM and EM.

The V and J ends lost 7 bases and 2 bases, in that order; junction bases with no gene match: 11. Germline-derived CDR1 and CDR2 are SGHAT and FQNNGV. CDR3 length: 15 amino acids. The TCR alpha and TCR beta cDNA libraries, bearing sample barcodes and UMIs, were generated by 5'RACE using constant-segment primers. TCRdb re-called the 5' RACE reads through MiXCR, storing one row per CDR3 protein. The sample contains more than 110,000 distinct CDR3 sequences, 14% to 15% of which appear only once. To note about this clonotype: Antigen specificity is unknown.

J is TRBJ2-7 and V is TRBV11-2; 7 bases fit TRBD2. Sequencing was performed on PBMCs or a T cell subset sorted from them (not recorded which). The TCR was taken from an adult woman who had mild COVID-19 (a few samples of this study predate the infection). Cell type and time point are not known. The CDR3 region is CASTSLVSGTYEQYF. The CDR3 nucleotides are TGTGCCAGCACCTCCCTGGTCAGCGGGACCTACGAGCAGTACTTC.